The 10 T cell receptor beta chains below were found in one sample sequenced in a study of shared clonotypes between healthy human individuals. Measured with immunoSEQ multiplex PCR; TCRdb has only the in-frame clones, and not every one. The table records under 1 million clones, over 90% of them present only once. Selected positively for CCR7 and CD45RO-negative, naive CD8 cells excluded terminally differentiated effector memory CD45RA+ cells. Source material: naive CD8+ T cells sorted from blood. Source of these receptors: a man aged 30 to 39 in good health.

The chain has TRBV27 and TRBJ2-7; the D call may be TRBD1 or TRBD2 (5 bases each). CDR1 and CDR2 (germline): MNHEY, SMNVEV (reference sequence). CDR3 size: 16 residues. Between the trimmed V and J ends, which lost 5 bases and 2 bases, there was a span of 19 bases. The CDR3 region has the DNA TGTGCCAGCAGTAGCTCCGTGGGGCAGCGGACCTACGAGCAGTACTTC. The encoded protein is CASSSSVGQRTYEQYF.

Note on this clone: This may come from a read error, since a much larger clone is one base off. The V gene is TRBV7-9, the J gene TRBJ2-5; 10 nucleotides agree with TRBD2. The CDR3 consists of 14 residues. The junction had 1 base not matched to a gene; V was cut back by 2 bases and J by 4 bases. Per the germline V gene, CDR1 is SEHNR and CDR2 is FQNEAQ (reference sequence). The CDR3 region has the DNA TGTGCCAGCAGCTTAACTAGCGGGACAGAGACCCAGTACTTC. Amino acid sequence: CASSLTSGTETQYF.

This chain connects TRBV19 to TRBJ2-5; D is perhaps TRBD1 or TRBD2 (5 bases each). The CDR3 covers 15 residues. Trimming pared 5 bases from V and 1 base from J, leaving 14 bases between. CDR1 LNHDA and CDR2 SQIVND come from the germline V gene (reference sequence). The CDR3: CASSVPWDPQETQYF. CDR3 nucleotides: TGTGCCAGTAGTGTTCCCTGGGACCCCCAAGAGACCCAGTACTTC. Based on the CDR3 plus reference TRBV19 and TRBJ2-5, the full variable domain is DGGITQSPKYLFRKEGQNVTLSCEQNLNHDAMYWYRQDPGQGLRLIYYSQIVNDFQKGDIAEGYSVSREKKESFPLTVTSAQKNPTAFYLCASSVPWDPQETQYFGPGTRLLVL.

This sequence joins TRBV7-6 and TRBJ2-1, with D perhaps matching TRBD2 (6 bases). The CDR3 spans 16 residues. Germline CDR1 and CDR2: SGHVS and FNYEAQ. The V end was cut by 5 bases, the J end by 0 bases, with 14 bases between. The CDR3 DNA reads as TGTGCCAGCAGCCGGGAGCGGTTGAGCTCCTACAATGAGCAGTTCTTC. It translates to CASSRERLSSYNEQFF.

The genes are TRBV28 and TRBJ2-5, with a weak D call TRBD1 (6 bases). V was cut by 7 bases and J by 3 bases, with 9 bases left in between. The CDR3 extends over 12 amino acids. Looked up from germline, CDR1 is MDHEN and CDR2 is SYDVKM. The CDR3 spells CASTQGKETQYF. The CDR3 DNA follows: TGTGCCAGCACCCAGGGGAAAGAGACCCAGTACTTC.

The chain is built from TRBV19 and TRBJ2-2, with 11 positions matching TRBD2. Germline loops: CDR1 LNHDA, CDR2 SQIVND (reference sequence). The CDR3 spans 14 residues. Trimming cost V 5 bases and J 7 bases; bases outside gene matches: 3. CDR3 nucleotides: TGTGCCAGTAGTGTACTAGCGGGAGACGGGGAGCTGTTTTTT. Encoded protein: CASSVLAGDGELFF. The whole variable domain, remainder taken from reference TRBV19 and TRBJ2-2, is DGGITQSPKYLFRKEGQNVTLSCEQNLNHDAMYWYRQDPGQGLRLIYYSQIVNDFQKGDIAEGYSVSREKKESFPLTVTSAQKNPTAFYLCASSVLAGDGELFFGEGSRLTVL.

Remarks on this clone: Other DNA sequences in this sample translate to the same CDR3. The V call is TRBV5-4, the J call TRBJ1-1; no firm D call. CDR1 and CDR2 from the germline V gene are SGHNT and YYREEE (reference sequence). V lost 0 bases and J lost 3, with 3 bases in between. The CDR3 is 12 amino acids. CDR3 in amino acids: CASSLGDTEAFF. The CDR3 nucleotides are TGTGCCAGCAGCTTGGGTGACACTGAAGCTTTCTTT. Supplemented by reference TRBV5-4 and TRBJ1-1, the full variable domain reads ETGVTQSPTHLIKTRGQQVTLRCSSQSGHNTVSWYQQALGQGPQFIFQYYREEENGRGNFPPRFSGLQFPNYSSELNVNALELDDSALYLCASSLGDTEAFFGQGTRLTVV.

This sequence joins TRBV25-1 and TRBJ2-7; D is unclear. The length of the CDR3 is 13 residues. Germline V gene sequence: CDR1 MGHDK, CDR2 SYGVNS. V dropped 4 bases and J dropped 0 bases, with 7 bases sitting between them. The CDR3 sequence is CASSVSVSYEQYF. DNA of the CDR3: TGTGCCAGCAGTGTGAGTGTCTCCTACGAGCAGTACTTC.

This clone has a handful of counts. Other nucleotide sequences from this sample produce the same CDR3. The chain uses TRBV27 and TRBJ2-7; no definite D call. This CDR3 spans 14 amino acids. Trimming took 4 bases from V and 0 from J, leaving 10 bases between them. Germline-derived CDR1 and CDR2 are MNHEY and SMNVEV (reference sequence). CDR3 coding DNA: TGTGCCAGCAGTTCTGGGCTTAGCTCCTACGAGCAGTACTTC. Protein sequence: CASSSGLSSYEQYF.

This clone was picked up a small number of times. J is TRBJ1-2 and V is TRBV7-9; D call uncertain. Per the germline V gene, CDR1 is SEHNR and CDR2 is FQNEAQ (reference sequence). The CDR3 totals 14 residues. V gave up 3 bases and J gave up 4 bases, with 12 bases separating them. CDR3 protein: CASSLQGRGYGYTF. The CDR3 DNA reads TGTGCCAGCAGCTTGCAAGGACGGGGCTATGGCTACACCTTC. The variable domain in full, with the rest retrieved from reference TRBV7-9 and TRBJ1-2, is DTGVSQNPRHKITKRGQNVTFRCDPISEHNRLYWYRQTLGQGPEFLTYFQNEAQLEKSRLLSDRFSAERPKGSFSTLEIQRTEQGDSAMYLCASSLQGRGYGYTFGSGTRLTVV.